The 25 T cell receptor beta chains listed next were all sequenced from one sample in a study of T cell repertoires in cytomegalovirus infection. TCRdb re-called the reads through MiXCR, storing one row per CDR3 protein. Among 750,000 to 950,000 distinct CDR3 sequences listed, 25% to 35% were seen once. No antigen has been assigned to these receptors. Sample: cultured CD8+ T cells from PBMCs, taken from culture after CMV antigen stimulation. The receptors were sampled from a human donor in good health (CMV status not recorded). Some clones in this sample may be carry-over from other donors' samples.

This clonotype appeared a few times. The chain links TRBV4-3 to TRBJ2-3; the D gene could be TRBD1 or TRBD2 (6 bases each). The CDR3 runs to 17 residues. CDR1 is LGHNA and CDR2 is YSLEER in the germline V gene. Deletions cut 0 bases from V and 2 bases from J, with 15 bases between. The CDR3 coding sequence is TGCGCCAGCAGCCAAGAGGTTAGGGGGGCCCCCACAGATACGCAGTATTTT. It encodes CASSQEVRGAPTDTQYF.

Many counts were recorded for this clonotype. The chain is built from TRBV6-1 and TRBJ1-5; possibly TRBD1 for D (6 bases). The V and J ends lost 9 bases and 1 base respectively, with 10 bases between them. Per the germline V gene, CDR1 is MNHNS and CDR2 is SASEGT. The CDR3 covers 13 residues. CDR3 nucleotides: TGTGCCAGTGGGACAACAAGCAATCAGCCCCAGCATTTT. Its protein product is CASGTTSNQPQHF.

This clonotype was detected only a few times. The rearrangement joins TRBV6-1 to TRBJ2-7; 8 bases map to TRBD1. This CDR3 spans 12 amino acids. Per the germline V gene, CDR1 is MNHNS and CDR2 is SASEGT. J gave up 5 bases and V 7 bases, and 4 bases lay outside the gene matches. CDR3: CASNDRGNEQYV. In DNA, the CDR3 is TGTGCCAGCAACGACAGGGGAAACGAGCAGTACGTC.

Only a few counts were recorded for this clonotype. This rearrangement joins TRBV27 to TRBJ2-7; D is undetermined. Germline assignment: CDR1 MNHEY and CDR2 SMNVEV (reference sequence). Between the trimmed V and J ends, which lost 3 bases and 7 bases, there was a span of 13 bases. The CDR3 runs 13 residues. As DNA, the CDR3 is TGTGCCAGCAGTTTCGCAATTTCGGGTGAGCAGTACTTC. It encodes CASSFAISGEQYF.

This sequence joins TRBV13 and TRBJ2-1, with D maybe TRBD2 (6 bases). CDR1 is PRHDT, CDR2 FYEKMQ, per germline (reference sequence). The CDR3 loop spans 11 amino acids. The germline V and J ends were trimmed by 4 bases and 13 bases, with 11 bases remaining between them. The CDR3 sequence: CASSSTRRQFF. In DNA, the CDR3 is TGTGCCAGCAGCTCGACTAGAAGACAGTTCTTC.

The genes are TRBV11-3 and TRBJ2-3; 9 positions match TRBD1. Trimming cost V 5 bases and J 5 bases; bases outside gene matches: 11. The CDR3 length is 16 residues. Germline V lookup: CDR1 SGHNT, CDR2 YENEEA. The CDR3 is CASSTRPGQGVDTQYF. CDR3 nucleotides: TGTGCCAGCAGCACCCGGCCGGGACAGGGAGTAGATACGCAGTATTTT. Drawing the rest from reference TRBV11-3 and TRBJ2-3, the complete variable domain is EAGVVQSPRYKIIEKKQPVAFWCNPISGHNTLYWYLQNLGQGPELLIRYENEEAVDDSQLPKDRFSAERLKGVDSTLKIQPAELGDSAVYLCASSTRPGQGVDTQYFGPGTRLTVL.

The chain is built from TRBV27 and TRBJ2-2; no clear D. Trimming took 8 bases from V and 1 from J, leaving 11 bases between them. This CDR3 is built from 14 residues. CDR1 is MNHEY, CDR2 SMNVEV, per germline (reference sequence). The CDR3 loop is CASGFDGNTGELFF. In DNA, the CDR3 is TGTGCCAGCGGCTTCGACGGGAACACCGGGGAGCTGTTTTTT.

This clonotype was counted once. The germline gene is not matched at one end of the junction; a read error may be the cause. The rearrangement uses TRBV6-2 or TRBV6-3 and TRBJ1-5; D possibly corresponds to TRBD1 (5 bases). The CDR3 has 16 residues. Germline lookup yields CDR1 MNHEY and CDR2 SVGEGT. The DNA of the CDR3 is TGTGCCAGCAGTTACTCGATGGAGGGGCACAATCAGTCCCAGCATTTT. Its translation: CASSYSMEGHNQSQHF.

This clonotype has just a few counts. The chain employs TRBV6-1 and TRBJ2-1; TRBD1 agrees at 10 bases. The junction had 7 bases not matched to a gene; V was cut back by 5 bases and J by 6 bases. This CDR3 has 15 residues. The germline V gene has CDR1 MNHNS and CDR2 SASEGT. CDR3: CASSIRTGGRNEQFF. The CDR3 DNA is TGTGCCAGCAGTATTCGGACAGGGGGACGCAATGAGCAGTTCTTC.

Ten or more counts support this clonotype. The chain has TRBV7-6 and TRBJ2-1, with 7 bases fitting TRBD1. This CDR3 is 17 amino acids long. Germline V gene lookup returns CDR1 SGHVS and CDR2 FNYEAQ. Losses at the gene ends were 5 bases for V and 8 bases for J; bases not matched to a gene: 18. CDR3 sequence (DNA): TGTGCCAGCAGCCCGTATACCGGGACAGATACGGGCGATGAGCAGTTCTTC. This sequence encodes CASSPYTGTDTGDEQFF.

This chain connects TRBV24-1 to TRBJ1-1; D is undetermined. With 6 bases removed from V and 2 bases from J, the gap between germline ends came to 6 bases. The CDR3 totals 12 residues. CDR1 and CDR2 from the germline V gene are KGHDR and SFDVKD. In DNA, the CDR3 is TGTGCCACCAGTCTCGGCAACACTGAAGCTTTCTTT. Protein: CATSLGNTEAFF.

This clonotype was counted only a few times. The chain carries TRBV6-1 and TRBJ1-1; tentatively, D is TRBD1 (5 bases). CDR3 length equals 14 residues. V gave up 6 bases and J gave up 3 bases, with 14 bases separating them. Germline CDR1 reads MNHNS; CDR2 reads SASEGT. The CDR3 loop is CASRRGGGDTEAFF. As DNA, the CDR3 is TGTGCCAGCAGGCGGGGTGGGGGGGACACTGAAGCTTTCTTT.

This sequence joins TRBV9 and TRBJ1-1, with TRBD1 matching 9 bases. Germline trimming cut 3 bases from V and 2 bases from J; bases unmatched to any gene: 11. The CDR3 has 17 amino acids. Germline V gene sequence: CDR1 SGDLS, CDR2 YYNGEE. CDR3 residues: CASSGHRDREGNTEAFF. For the CDR3, the DNA is TGTGCCAGCAGCGGACACCGGGACAGGGAGGGAAACACTGAAGCTTTCTTT.

In its sample, this clonotype was seen many times. This chain joins TRBV7-6 and TRBJ2-1; D might be TRBD1 (6 bases). The CDR3 is made up of 15 amino acids. The germline V gene encodes CDR1 SGHVS and CDR2 FNYEAQ. Trimming took off 5 bases at V and 0 bases at J, with 11 bases between the two ends. The CDR3 protein is CASSEQGRSYNEQFF. In nucleotides, the CDR3 is TGTGCCAGCAGCGAACAGGGACGCTCCTACAATGAGCAGTTCTTC.

This clonotype was seen at least ten times. This sequence joins TRBV7-8 and TRBJ2-5; 8 nucleotides line up with TRBD2. This CDR3 spans 15 amino acids. Germline assignment: CDR1 SGHVS and CDR2 FQNEAQ. After removal of 5 bases from V and 2 bases from J, the junction contained 7 bases not matched to a gene. The CDR3 loop is CASSPKRGIQETQYF. The CDR3 DNA follows: TGTGCCAGCAGCCCAAAGCGGGGGATACAAGAGACCCAGTACTTC.

The chain employs TRBV20-1 and TRBJ2-2; D perhaps matches TRBD1 (5 bases). The length of the CDR3 is 16 residues. The germline V gene has CDR1 DFQATT and CDR2 SNEGSKA (reference sequence). Trimming cost V 0 bases and J 6 bases, with 17 bases left between them. The CDR3 coding sequence is TGCAGTGCTAGAGATTATAATAGAAGGGGCCCCGGGGAGCTGTTTTTT. It codes for CSARDYNRRGPGELFF.

Only a few counts were recorded for this clonotype. The chain carries TRBV11-3 and TRBJ2-1, with D possibly being TRBD2 (7 bases). Germline CDR1 SGHNT, CDR2 YENEEA. The V end lost 1 base, the J end lost 4 bases, and 11 bases lay between the germline ends. The CDR3 runs 15 residues. CDR3 sequence: CASSLAGGHYNEQFF. Here the CDR3 DNA reads TGTGCCAGCAGCTTAGCGGGGGGACATTACAATGAGCAGTTCTTC.

J is TRBJ1-2 and V is TRBV7-9, with 7 bases aligning to TRBD1. The germline CDR1 and CDR2 sequences are SEHNR and FQNEAQ (reference sequence). The junction had 15 bases not matched to a gene; V was cut back by 4 bases and J by 4 bases. The CDR3 contains 17 residues. As DNA, the CDR3 is TGTGCCAGCAGCTCGACGCGGCTCAGGGGGACAAGCTATGGCTACACCTTC. Residues: CASSSTRLRGTSYGYTF. Full variable domain (missing parts from reference TRBV7-9 and TRBJ1-2): DTGVSQNPRHKITKRGQNVTFRCDPISEHNRLYWYRQTLGQGPEFLTYFQNEAQLEKSRLLSDRFSAERPKGSFSTLEIQRTEQGDSAMYLCASSSTRLRGTSYGYTFGSGTRLTVV.

This clonotype was seen ten or more times. The chain links TRBV19 to TRBJ2-1; TRBD2 matches at 13 bases. The germline CDR1 and CDR2 sequences are LNHDA and SQIVND (reference sequence). The trim removed 3 bases at V and 9 bases at J, leaving 17 bases unmatched. The CDR3 extends over 19 amino acids. The CDR3 sequence: CASSMWGLAGKNLWGEQFF. The CDR3 nucleotides are TGTGCCAGTAGTATGTGGGGACTAGCGGGGAAGAATTTGTGGGGTGAGCAGTTCTTC. Full variable domain (outside the CDR3, taken from reference TRBV19 and TRBJ2-1): DGGITQSPKYLFRKEGQNVTLSCEQNLNHDAMYWYRQDPGQGLRLIYYSQIVNDFQKGDIAEGYSVSREKKESFPLTVTSAQKNPTAFYLCASSMWGLAGKNLWGEQFFGPGTRLTVL.

The rearrangement links TRBV6-5 to TRBJ2-2; 9 bases line up with TRBD1. J gave up 4 bases and V 4 bases, and 7 bases lay outside the gene matches. CDR3 length: 16 amino acids. From germline, CDR1 is MNHEY and CDR2 SVGAGI. DNA for the CDR3: TGTGCCAGCAGTTTACGGACAGGGGCGAGCACCGGGGAGCTGTTTTTT. The encoded protein is CASSLRTGASTGELFF.

The sample holds many counts of this clonotype. The rearrangement uses TRBV12-3 or TRBV12-4 and TRBJ1-4; TRBD1 might be the D (6 bases). Trimming left V 4 bases short and J 0 bases short, with 15 bases between. The CDR3 runs to 17 residues. The CDR3 coding sequence is TGTGCCAGCAGTTCCCCCGGACAGTGGGCAACTAATGAAAAACTGTTTTTT. Translated, it gives CASSSPGQWATNEKLFF.

The chain carries TRBV9 and TRBJ2-3; 9 nucleotides agree with TRBD2. V shed 0 bases and J 3 bases; nucleotides not matched to a gene: 11. CDR3 size: 18 residues. Per the germline V gene, CDR1 is SGDLS and CDR2 is YYNGEE. In DNA form, the CDR3 reads TGTGCCAGCAGCGTAGGGGTGCGGGGGGGCCATCGAACAGATACGCAGTATTTT. Translation: CASSVGVRGGHRTDTQYF.

This clonotype has more than one count but fewer than ten. The chain is built from TRBV12-3 or TRBV12-4 and TRBJ2-3; tentative D call: TRBD1 (6 bases). V was shortened by 6 bases and J by 0 bases, with 16 bases between the two germline ends. The CDR3 has 16 residues. CDR3 nucleotide sequence: TGTGCCAGCAGCTCATCCGACAGGCCCAGCACAGATACGCAGTATTTT. As protein: CASSSSDRPSTDTQYF.

V usage is TRBV7-9 and J usage is TRBJ2-1; 16 nucleotides match TRBD2. Germline V gene data show CDR1 as SEHNR and CDR2 as FQNEAQ (reference sequence). J lost 4 bases, V lost 3 bases, and 12 bases had no gene match. This CDR3 comprises 20 residues. This CDR3 reads CASSLRTGTSGGASYNEQFF. Here the CDR3 DNA reads TGTGCCAGCAGCTTGAGGACCGGGACTAGCGGGGGGGCCTCATACAATGAGCAGTTCTTC.

The sample holds a few counts of this clonotype. V and J are TRBV15 and TRBJ2-1, with 9 bases lining up with TRBD2. Germline trimming cut 0 bases from V and 8 bases from J; bases unmatched to any gene: 14. The CDR3 is made up of 18 amino acids. Germline V gene data show CDR1 as LNHNV and CDR2 as YYDKDF (reference sequence). CDR3 loop: CATSRERVEKRGVDEQFF. CDR3 DNA: TGTGCCACCAGCAGAGAGCGCGTTGAGAAGCGGGGGGTGGATGAGCAGTTCTTC.